This record looks at one T cell receptor (beta chain) sequence and its context. In the original processing: Filtering differed because ImmunoSEQ produced junction-only sequences that carried no quality scores. Profiled with immunoSEQ multiplex PCR; TCRdb holds only in-frame clones, not every one. The V and J calls and clone size are taken from that table; D and trimming were inferred from the DNA. The table lists roughly 500,000 clones, around 74% of them singletons, with about an eighth in the top ten. This sample was included in a study of shared clonotypes between healthy human individuals. The healthy adult donors were HIV-negative and reported no recent acute infections or vaccinations. CDR3 length: 13 amino acids. Unmatched junction bases numbered 9, after V lost 7 bases and J lost 6 bases. Germline V gives CDR1 MNHEY, CDR2 SVGAGI.

The chain carries TRBV6-5 and TRBJ2-7; 7 positions agree with TRBD2. The TCR originated in a woman aged 40-49 years in good health. Some clones in this sample may be carry-over from other donors' samples. Sample: PBMCs. This CDR3 reads CASTRGRVGEQYF. The CDR3 DNA sequence: TGTGCCAGCACCCGGGGGAGGGTCGGCGAGCAGTACTTC.